The clone carrying this T cell receptor (beta chain) was counted only a few times. Its cognate antigen is unknown. The CDR3 loop spans 15 amino acids. V was pared by 4 bases and J by 0 bases, with 15 bases between. CDR1 is DFQATT and CDR2 is SNEGSKA in the germline V gene (reference sequence). TCRdb called the reads again in MiXCR, with one record for every CDR3 protein. The data show a few hundred thousand distinct CDR3 sequences, with roughly 15% seen just once and 12% held by the top ten. This specimen comes from a study of T cell repertoires in cytomegalovirus infection. The wider study: Public TCR beta signatures were indicative of both CMV infection and a matching HLA type. Study-level points and caveats: CMV carriers having the relevant HLA were flagged by cumulative public TCR beta family frequency. HLA-C-restricted, CMV-specific TCR beta clonotypes were dominant ex vivo.

The V gene is TRBV20-1, the J gene TRBJ2-5, with TRBD1 as a possible D gene (6 bases). This receptor was obtained from a human donor in good health (CMV status not recorded). Some clones in this sample may be carry-over from other donors' samples. The material sequenced was PBMCs. The CDR3 is CSAIGDTLYQETQYF. The CDR3 DNA follows: TGCAGTGCTATAGGGGACACCTTGTACCAAGAGACCCAGTACTTC.